Presented here are 7 T cell receptor beta chains from one specimen sequenced in a study of regulatory T cells in long-lasting Graves disease. TCR beta libraries were built with iRepertoire HTBI primers and Arm-PCR of CDR3 regions. TCRdb fed the multiplex PCR reads into MiXCR, producing one record per CDR3 protein. The repertoire consists of a few hundred thousand distinct CDR3 sequences, with 15% to 20% occurring once and the leading ten covering 13% to 15%. Noted time point: newly diagnosed GD, antithyroid drugs for less than 3 months. RNA extracted from PBMCs served as the sequencing template. These same data were also listed under a study on T cells in Graves' hyperthyroidism and ophthalmopathy.

Sequencing was performed on peripheral blood mononuclear cells (PBMCs), taken at new diagnosis, from a patient treated with antithyroid drugs. The receptors stem from a woman in her 30s with Graves disease.

This clonotype has at least ten counts. The chain uses TRBV7-2 and TRBJ2-3; D is ambiguous. Germline loops: CDR1 SGHTA, CDR2 FQGNSA. CDR3 length: 13 amino acids. The V end was cut by 3 bases, the J end by 6 bases, with 10 bases between. The CDR3 nucleotides read TGTGCCAGCAGCTTTCTTCTTGTGGATACGCAGTATTTT. This sequence encodes CASSFLLVDTQYF.

This clonotype has a handful of counts. CDR3 amino acids: CATARRGLNTEAFF. CDR3 in DNA: TGTGCCACAGCACGGCGGGGTTTGAACACTGAAGCTTTCTTT. The rearrangement links TRBV19 to TRBJ1-1; no reliable D call. Germline V gene sequence: CDR1 LNHDA, CDR2 SQIVND (reference sequence). The CDR3 extends over 14 amino acids. Trimming shortened V by 10 bases and J by 0 bases, and 15 bases separated the two germline ends.

Worth noting for this clonotype: It differs at one base from a far larger clone, so likely a read error. Since no conserved phenylalanine or tryptophan closes the CDR3, a read error is the likely cause. This sequence joins TRBV13 and TRBJ2-3, with 9 nucleotides matching TRBD1. V trimming: 4 bases; J trimming: 0 bases; junction bases outside the gene matches: 5. Germline V gene data show CDR1 as PRHDT and CDR2 as FYEKMQ (reference sequence). The CDR3 length is 16 residues. The CDR3 protein is CASSSGTGPSTDTQYL. The CDR3 coding sequence is TGTGCCAGCAGCTCCGGGACAGGGCCCAGCACAGATACGCAGTATCTT.

This clonotype has just a few counts. This chain connects TRBV6-2 or TRBV6-3 to TRBJ1-6, with D possibly TRBD1 on 6 matching bases. The germline V and J ends were trimmed by 5 bases and 5 bases, with 7 bases remaining between them. The V gene's germline CDR1 is MNHEY and CDR2 SVGEGT. The CDR3 covers 13 residues. The CDR3 region has the DNA TGTGCCAGCAGTAACAGGGATAATTCACCCCTCCACTTT. This codes for CASSNRDNSPLHF.

The chain has TRBV2 and TRBJ2-1; 8 bases line up with TRBD1. The assigned J gene may be wrong: the sequence end matches TRBJ2-5 better. CDR1 SNHLY and CDR2 FYNNEI come from the germline V gene. The CDR3 loop spans 14 amino acids. This chain's CDR3 is CASQGQGLGEAQYF. CDR3 bases: TGTGCCAGCCAAGGACAGGGACTTGGCGAGGCCCAGTACTTC.

For this clonotype: A much larger clone lies a single base off, so this may be a read error. The DNA is left out, because the CDR3 cannot be placed on it with certainty; the CDR3 is given as TCRdb lists it. The chain combines TRBV20-1 with TRBJ2-7; the D call TRBD1 from the table was never checked on the DNA. The CDR3 sequence runs 15 residues, both termini included. Germline values: CDR1 DFQATT, CDR2 SNEGSKA (reference sequence). The CDR3 sequence is CSAREVGGGTYEQCF.

This clonotype appeared many times. The chain recombines TRBV7-8 with TRBJ1-3; unclear D gene. Germline V gives CDR1 SGHVS, CDR2 FQNEAQ. V lost 2 bases, J lost 4 bases, and 12 bases lay in between. The CDR3 runs 15 residues. The CDR3 here is CASSLYPGSGNTIYF. The CDR3 DNA reads TGTGCCAGCAGCTTATATCCAGGCTCGGGAAACACCATATATTTT.